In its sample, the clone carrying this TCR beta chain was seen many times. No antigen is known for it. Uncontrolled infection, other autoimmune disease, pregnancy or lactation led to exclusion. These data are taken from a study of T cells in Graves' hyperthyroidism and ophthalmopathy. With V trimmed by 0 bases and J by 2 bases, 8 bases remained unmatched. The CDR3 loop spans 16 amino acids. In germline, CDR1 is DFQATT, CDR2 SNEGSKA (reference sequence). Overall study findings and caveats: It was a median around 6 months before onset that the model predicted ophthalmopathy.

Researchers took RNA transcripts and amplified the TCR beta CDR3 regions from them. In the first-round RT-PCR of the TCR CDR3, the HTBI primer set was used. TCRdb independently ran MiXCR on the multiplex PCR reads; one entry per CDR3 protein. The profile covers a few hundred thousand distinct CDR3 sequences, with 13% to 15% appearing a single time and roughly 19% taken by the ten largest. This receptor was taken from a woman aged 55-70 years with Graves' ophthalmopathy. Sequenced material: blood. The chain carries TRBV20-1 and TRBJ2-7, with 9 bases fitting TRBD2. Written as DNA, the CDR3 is TGCAGTGCTAGAGACGGCGGGAGGGCCTCAACCTACGAGCAGTACTTC. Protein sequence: CSARDGGRASTYEQYF.